The next 23 T cell receptor beta chains were all read from a single sample in a study of regulatory T cells in long-lasting Graves disease. Stated time point: newly diagnosed GD, antithyroid drugs for less than 3 months. Generation of the TCR library employed RNA extracted from PBMCs. With iRepertoire HTBI primers and Arm-PCR of CDR3 regions, TCR beta libraries were built. Using its own MiXCR run on the multiplex PCR reads, TCRdb lists one record per CDR3 protein. The sample yields 350,000 to 450,000 distinct CDR3 sequences, just under 15% seen once. The same data also went into a second study, on T cells in Graves' hyperthyroidism and ophthalmopathy.

Sequenced here: peripheral blood mononuclear cells (PBMCs), sampled at new diagnosis, from a patient treated with antithyroid drugs. The receptors were gathered from a woman younger than 45 with Graves disease.

Ten or more counts support this clonotype. V usage is TRBV3-1 and J usage is TRBJ1-1, with D unclear. The CDR3 consists of 13 residues. Trimming removed 1 base at V and 1 base at J, with 4 bases between. Germline CDR1 reads LGHDT; CDR2 reads YNNKEL (reference sequence). CDR3 loop: CASSQAGNTEAFF. The CDR3 DNA sequence: TGTGCCAGCAGCCAAGCCGGGAACACTGAAGCTTTCTTT.

This clonotype was counted between two and nine times. This chain links TRBV5-6 with TRBJ2-5; maybe TRBD2 (6 bases). The CDR3 is made up of 16 amino acids. V lost 1 base, J lost 5 bases, and 18 bases lay in between. Germline assignment: CDR1 SGHDT and CDR2 YYEEEE. The CDR3 loop is CASSLNGREVRETQYF. The CDR3 DNA reads as TGTGCCAGCAGCTTGAACGGGCGGGAAGTCAGGGAGACCCAGTACTTC.

The V call is TRBV11-2, the J call TRBJ2-1; TRBD2 aligns across 10 bases. CDR1 SGHAT and CDR2 FQNNGV come from the germline V gene. J gave up 6 bases and V 4 bases, and 6 bases lay outside the gene matches. The CDR3 spans 15 residues. CDR3 sequence: CASSWTSGSINEQFF. The CDR3 region has the DNA TGTGCCAGCAGCTGGACTAGCGGTTCAATCAATGAGCAGTTCTTC.

This clonotype was picked up many times. The gene calls are TRBV6-2 or TRBV6-3 and TRBJ2-7; maybe TRBD1 (5 bases). Trimming took off 8 bases at V and 2 bases at J, with 13 bases between the two ends. This CDR3 comprises 13 residues. CDR1 and CDR2 (germline): MNHEY, SVGEGT. For the CDR3, the DNA is TGTGCCAGCTCCGAGCCAGGGCCCTACGAGCAGTACTTC. Its protein product is CASSEPGPYEQYF.

This rearrangement joins TRBV7-3 to TRBJ2-1; D gene uncertain. The CDR3 has 11 residues. V was cut by 7 bases and J by 7 bases, with 8 bases left in between. Germline V gene data show CDR1 as SGHTA and CDR2 as FQGTGA. The CDR3 coding sequence is TGTGCCAGCAAAGTTAATAATGAGCAGTTCTTC. This codes for CASKVNNEQFF.

The sample holds many counts of this clonotype. V gene TRBV18 combines with J gene TRBJ2-7; 7 bases map to TRBD1. Unmatched junction bases numbered 5, after V lost 1 base and J lost 2 bases. CDR3 length: 15 amino acids. Germline CDR1 is KGHSH and CDR2 is LQKENI. DNA of the CDR3: TGTGCCAGCTCACCACGGACAGGAGCCCCCTACGAGCAGTACTTC. This codes for CASSPRTGAPYEQYF.

This clonotype was seen ten or more times. This sequence joins TRBV7-3 and TRBJ2-1; the match to TRBD2 covers 7 bases. The J segment lost 4 bases and the V segment lost 5 bases, leaving 8 bases of the junction unmatched. CDR3 length: 15 amino acids. Germline CDR1 is SGHTA and CDR2 is FQGTGA. As DNA, the CDR3 is TGTGCCAGCAGCCCGCGGGGAGGGCGGTACAATGAGCAGTTCTTC. Its translation is CASSPRGGRYNEQFF.

This clonotype was recorded many times. CDR3 protein: CASSLVSGSTDTQYF. CDR3 nucleotide sequence: TGCGCCAGCAGCTTGGTTAGCGGAAGCACAGATACGCAGTATTTT. V usage is TRBV5-1 and J usage is TRBJ2-3; TRBD2 is a possible D gene (6 bases). This CDR3 contains 15 residues. Looked up from germline, CDR1 is SGHRS and CDR2 is YFSETQ. V lost 0 bases and J lost 0, with 8 bases in between.

This clonotype showed up just a few times. The V gene is TRBV19, the J gene TRBJ1-1, with D uncertain. The CDR3 runs 10 residues. In germline, CDR1 is LNHDA, CDR2 SQIVND (reference sequence). Between the trimmed V and J ends, which lost 8 bases and 10 bases, there was a span of 11 bases. The CDR3 nucleotides are TGTGCCAGTGGGCCCCGACGAGCTTTCTTT. It translates to CASGPRRAFF. Using reference TRBV19 and TRBJ1-1 for the parts outside the CDR3, the full variable domain is DGGITQSPKYLFRKEGQNVTLSCEQNLNHDAMYWYRQDPGQGLRLIYYSQIVNDFQKGDIAEGYSVSREKKESFPLTVTSAQKNPTAFYLCASGPRRAFFGQGTRLTVV.

J is TRBJ1-1 and V is TRBV5-1; D gene unclear. The CDR3 length is 15 residues. Trimming shortened V by 2 bases and J by 2 bases, and 13 bases separated the two germline ends. Germline CDR1 and CDR2: SGHRS and YFSETQ. Here the CDR3 DNA reads TGCGCCAGCAGCTTATATACAGACCTTAACACTGAAGCTTTCTTT. Its protein product is CASSLYTDLNTEAFF.

This clonotype has a handful of counts. J is TRBJ2-4 and V is TRBV6-2 or TRBV6-3; maybe TRBD1 (5 bases). The germline V gene encodes CDR1 MNHEY and CDR2 SVGEGT. CDR3 length equals 14 residues. Trimming pared 8 bases from V and 6 bases from J, leaving 17 bases between. The CDR3 DNA reads TGTGCCAGCTTGGCAGGGTCAACTTCAAACATTCAGTACTTC. The encoded protein is CASLAGSTSNIQYF.

In its sample, this clonotype was seen many times. The CDR3 protein is CSALGQEGWETQYF. Written as DNA, the CDR3 is TGCAGTGCTCTCGGGCAGGAAGGATGGGAGACCCAGTACTTC. The chain combines TRBV20-1 with TRBJ2-5, with D unresolved. The V end lost 5 bases, the J end lost 5 bases, and 18 bases lay between the germline ends. The CDR3 is 14 amino acids. Germline CDR1 and CDR2: DFQATT and SNEGSKA (reference sequence).

The chain recombines TRBV11-2 with TRBJ2-1; tentatively, D is TRBD2 (6 bases). Germline lookup yields CDR1 SGHAT and CDR2 FQNNGV. There are 15 residues in the CDR3. The V and J ends lost 5 bases and 6 bases respectively, with 17 bases between them. CDR3 sequence reads: CASSPGGVAPNEQFF. CDR3 nucleotide sequence: TGTGCCAGCAGCCCCGGCGGGGTAGCCCCCAATGAGCAGTTCTTC.

The J gene is TRBJ2-7, the V gene TRBV2, with a possible D match to TRBD1 (5 bases). Germline V CDR1 and CDR2: SNHLY, FYNNEI. Trimming removed 6 bases from V and 4 bases from J, with 16 bases in between. CDR3 length: 14 residues. CDR3 nucleotide sequence: TGTGCCAGCAGGCAGGAACCGACAGAGTACGAGCAGTACTTC. This codes for CASRQEPTEYEQYF.

This clonotype was counted ten times or more. The chain has TRBV20-1 and TRBJ2-3; TRBD2 matches 9 bases. The J segment lost 4 bases and the V segment lost 5 bases, leaving 10 bases of the junction unmatched. Germline V gene sequence: CDR1 DFQATT, CDR2 SNEGSKA (reference sequence). This CDR3 contains 15 residues. Written as DNA, the CDR3 is TGCAGTGCTCGGAAAGCGGGAGGTTTAGCAGATACGCAGTATTTT. It yields the protein CSARKAGGLADTQYF.

This clonotype came up many times. V usage is TRBV12-3 or TRBV12-4 and J usage is TRBJ1-1, with D possibly being TRBD1 (5 bases). There are 16 residues in the CDR3. V was clipped by 8 bases and J by 4 bases, with 23 bases between them. The CDR3 is CASSVGGGVSGTEAFF. In DNA, the CDR3 is TGTGCCAGCTCAGTTGGGGGAGGGGTATCCGGCACTGAAGCTTTCTTT.

This clonotype was recorded at least ten times. The V and J genes are TRBV28 and TRBJ2-1; 7 bases are shared with TRBD1. Trimming removed 10 bases from V and 4 bases from J; junction bases left unmatched: 10. Germline V gene lookup returns CDR1 MDHEN and CDR2 SYDVKM. This CDR3 has 14 amino acids. The chain's CDR3 is CATRPGQLYNEQFF. CDR3 in DNA: TGTGCCACCAGACCGGGACAGCTATACAATGAGCAGTTCTTC.

The chain has TRBV7-7 and TRBJ2-1; D is ambiguous. This CDR3 region has 13 residues. Germline CDR1 is SSHAT and CDR2 is FNYEAQ (reference sequence). V dropped 2 bases and J dropped 4 bases, with 6 bases sitting between them. The CDR3 nucleotides are TGTGCCAGCAGCTTAAATACTTACAATGAGCAGTTCTTC. Its protein product is CASSLNTYNEQFF.

The sample holds many counts of this clonotype. The rearrangement joins TRBV10-3 to TRBJ1-2; D ambiguous. The CDR3 is 14 amino acids. The V end was cut by 6 bases, the J end by 1 base, with 12 bases between. Germline V gives CDR1 ENHRY, CDR2 SYGVKD. In nucleotides, the CDR3 is TGTGCCATCAGGGGGAGCGAGCTTAACTATGGCTACACCTTC. This translates into CAIRGSELNYGYTF.

This clonotype has just a few counts. The genes are TRBV9 and TRBJ2-7; no reliable D call. The CDR3 spans 15 residues. The V end lost 2 bases, the J end lost 2 bases, and 14 bases lay between the germline ends. Germline CDR1 reads SGDLS; CDR2 reads YYNGEE. The CDR3 protein is CASSVDAASPYEQYF. The CDR3 DNA sequence: TGTGCCAGCAGCGTCGACGCAGCTTCCCCCTACGAGCAGTACTTC.

V gene TRBV5-5 combines with J gene TRBJ2-1; 7 nucleotides line up with TRBD2. Germline V lookup: CDR1 SGHKS, CDR2 YYEKEE (reference sequence). The CDR3 extends over 15 amino acids. J lost 7 bases, V lost 0 bases, and 7 bases had no gene match. This CDR3 reads CASSLVGWGGNEQFF. The CDR3, as DNA: TGTGCCAGCAGCTTGGTGGGGTGGGGGGGGAATGAGCAGTTCTTC.

This clonotype was picked up many times. The chain employs TRBV27 and TRBJ2-1; D is undetermined. The CDR3 spans 14 residues. Trimming shortened V by 8 bases and J by 7 bases, and 18 bases separated the two germline ends. CDR1 MNHEY and CDR2 SMNVEV come from the germline V gene (reference sequence). CDR3 DNA sequence: TGTGCCAGCCGCCCAGATGGTTTGGGGAATGAGCAGTTCTTC. It specifies CASRPDGLGNEQFF.

This rearrangement joins TRBV19 to TRBJ2-3; TRBD2 aligns across 12 bases. In germline, CDR1 is LNHDA, CDR2 SQIVND (reference sequence). The CDR3 runs 15 residues. After removal of 8 bases from V and 3 bases from J, the junction contained 6 bases not matched to a gene. CDR3 sequence (DNA): TGTGCCAGTGCCCCCCTAGCGGGAGGGACAGATACGCAGTATTTT. Encoded protein: CASAPLAGGTDTQYF.